The next 21 T cell receptor beta chains were all read from a single sample in a study of shared clonotypes between healthy human individuals. The repertoire was sequenced with immunoSEQ multiplex PCR; TCRdb's copy has only in-frame clones and lacks some. Of 2.3 million or so clones in the sample, approximately 95% are singletons; the top ten hold under 0.45%. The specimen was naive CD4+ T cells from PBMCs. Indicated subset: CD45RA+ positively selected. These TCRs come from a man aged 18 to 30 in good health. Some clones in this sample may be carry-over from other donors' samples.

Concerning this clone: Additional DNA sequences in this sample encode the identical CDR3. This rearrangement joins TRBV6-1 to TRBJ1-3; D gene ambiguous. Germline CDR1 is MNHNS and CDR2 is SASEGT. The CDR3 extends over 11 amino acids. Trimming took off 7 bases at V and 4 bases at J, with 5 bases between the two ends. The CDR3: CASTGGNTIYF. CDR3 bases: TGTGCCAGCACTGGAGGAAACACCATATATTTT.

This clone has only a few counts. At the DNA level, this CDR3 is encoded by other sequences in the same sample as well. The gene calls are TRBV5-1 and TRBJ1-2, with 7 bases that match TRBD1. Germline CDR1 SGHRS, CDR2 YFSETQ. This CDR3 spans 14 amino acids. The ends lost 0 bases at V and 2 bases at J; junction bases unmatched: 1. The CDR3 coding sequence is TGCGCCAGCAGCTTGGAGGACAGGAACTATGGCTACACCTTC. It translates to CASSLEDRNYGYTF.

The J gene is TRBJ2-2, the V gene TRBV11-2, with 9 bases that match TRBD1. CDR3 size: 16 residues. Looked up from germline, CDR1 is SGHAT and CDR2 is FQNNGV. V shed 2 bases, J shed 1 base, and the junction held 2 bases outside the gene matches. The CDR3 sequence is CASSLYRGQNTGELFF. The CDR3 bases are TGTGCCAGCAGCTTATACAGGGGGCAGAACACCGGGGAGCTGTTTTTT.

This clone was found a few times. Different DNA sequences within this sample yield the same CDR3. The J gene is TRBJ1-1, the V gene TRBV7-3; D is unresolved. The CDR3 is 13 amino acids. Germline lookup yields CDR1 SGHTA and CDR2 FQGTGA. Deletions cut 4 bases from V and 0 bases from J, with 6 bases between. CDR3 sequence reads: CASSSQVNTEAFF. As DNA, the CDR3 is TGTGCCAGCAGCTCCCAGGTGAACACTGAAGCTTTCTTT.

This chain joins TRBV11-3 and TRBJ2-3; 10 bases align to TRBD2. The CDR3 loop spans 18 amino acids. Germline V gene sequence: CDR1 SGHNT, CDR2 YENEEA. After removal of 2 bases from V and 5 bases from J, the junction contained 13 bases not matched to a gene. CDR3 in DNA: TGTGCCAGCAGCTTAACCTCCGGGACTAGCGTTGTTGAAGATACGCAGTATTTT. Amino acids: CASSLTSGTSVVEDTQYF.

This sequence joins TRBV11-2 and TRBJ1-5; TRBD1 agrees at 8 bases. V was clipped by 5 bases and J by 4 bases; unmatched bases: 7. Germline lookup yields CDR1 SGHAT and CDR2 FQNNGV. The length of the CDR3 is 15 residues. DNA of the CDR3: TGTGCCAGCAGCGGATCGGGACAGGTTAATCAGCCCCAGCATTTT. Protein sequence: CASSGSGQVNQPQHF. The full variable domain, completed using reference TRBV11-2 and TRBJ1-5, is EAGVAQSPRYKIIEKRQSVAFWCNPISGHATLYWYQQILGQGPKLLIQFQNNGVVDDSQLPKDRFSAERLKGVDSTLKIQPAKLEDSAVYLCASSGSGQVNQPQHFGDGTRLSIL.

The chain links TRBV2 to TRBJ1-2; the D gene is possibly TRBD1 (6 bases). V was pared by 7 bases and J by 5 bases, with 11 bases between. The CDR3 consists of 12 residues. Germline CDR1 and CDR2: SNHLY and FYNNEI. CDR3 region: CASNRERYGYTF. CDR3 coding DNA: TGTGCCAGCAACAGGGAACGGTATGGCTACACCTTC. Combining the CDR3 with reference TRBV2 and TRBJ1-2 gives the whole variable domain EPEVTQTPSHQVTQMGQEVILRCVPISNHLYFYWYRQILGQKVEFLVSFYNNEISEKSEIFDDQFSVERPDGSNFTLKIRSTKLEDSAMYFCASNRERYGYTFGSGTRLTVV.

V gene TRBV30 combines with J gene TRBJ2-7; D may match TRBD1 or TRBD2 (5 bases each). Germline V gene data show CDR1 as GTSNPN and CDR2 as SVGIG (reference sequence). V lost 1 base and J 3 bases, leaving 10 bases between the germline ends. This CDR3 is built from 13 residues. CDR3 in amino acids: CAWSGGRYYEQYF. In DNA, the CDR3 is TGTGCCTGGAGTGGGGGACGGTACTACGAGCAGTACTTC.

This chain joins TRBV7-8 and TRBJ2-2; TRBD2 aligns across 13 bases. Germline loops: CDR1 SGHVS, CDR2 FQNEAQ. The CDR3 covers 17 residues. V trimming: 0 bases; J trimming: 6 bases; junction bases outside the gene matches: 4. CDR3 DNA sequence: TGTGCCAGCAGCTTAGCGCTTACTAGCGGGAGGGCCGGGGAGCTGTTTTTT. It codes for CASSLALTSGRAGELFF.

This chain joins TRBV7-9 and TRBJ1-3, with TRBD1 identical over 7 bases. CDR1 is SEHNR and CDR2 is FQNEAQ in the germline V gene (reference sequence). The CDR3 consists of 16 residues. Germline trimming cut 5 bases from V and 0 bases from J; bases unmatched to any gene: 7. CDR3 sequence (DNA): TGTGCCAGCAGCGCCCGGGACAGATACTCTGGAAACACCATATATTTT. Its protein product is CASSARDRYSGNTIYF.

The V gene is TRBV27, the J gene TRBJ2-7; unclear D gene. Trimming stripped 5 bases from V and 3 bases from J, with 14 bases between. The V gene's germline CDR1 is MNHEY and CDR2 SMNVEV (reference sequence). This CDR3 comprises 14 residues. CDR3 sequence reads: CASSPRDLYYEQYF. In nucleotides, the CDR3 is TGTGCCAGCAGTCCCCGAGACCTATACTACGAGCAGTACTTC.

The gene calls are TRBV5-1 and TRBJ1-4, with D perhaps TRBD1 (6 bases). Trimming removed 4 bases at V and 8 bases at J, with 15 bases between. This CDR3 has 14 residues. CDR1 is SGHRS and CDR2 is YFSETQ in the germline V gene. This CDR3 is CASSPTGLREKLFF. CDR3 nucleotide sequence: TGCGCCAGCAGCCCTACAGGGTTAAGGGAAAAACTGTTTTTT.

This rearrangement joins TRBV28 to TRBJ1-2, with D possibly TRBD1 on 5 matching bases. Germline assignment: CDR1 MDHEN and CDR2 SYDVKM. The V and J ends lost 3 bases and 8 bases respectively, with 10 bases between them. The CDR3 loop spans 12 amino acids. The CDR3 protein is CASSFQGRGYTF. CDR3 nucleotide sequence: TGTGCCAGCAGTTTCCAGGGTCGCGGCTACACCTTC.

This chain joins TRBV5-1 and TRBJ1-1; TRBD1 matches at 7 bases. CDR3 length: 15 residues. J lost 0 bases, V lost 8 bases, and 10 bases had no gene match. Germline V gene sequence: CDR1 SGHRS, CDR2 YFSETQ. The CDR3 here is CASSQGSSMNTEAFF. DNA of the CDR3: TGCGCCAGTTCACAGGGGTCCTCTATGAACACTGAAGCTTTCTTT.

The rearrangement joins TRBV7-9 to TRBJ1-2; D is perhaps TRBD1 (5 bases). V gave up 5 bases and J gave up 4 bases, with 14 bases separating them. In germline, CDR1 is SEHNR, CDR2 FQNEAQ (reference sequence). This CDR3 is 14 amino acids long. The CDR3 loop reads CASSALTVSYGYTF. For the CDR3, the DNA is TGTGCCAGCAGCGCTTTGACAGTTTCCTATGGCTACACCTTC.

This rearrangement joins TRBV7-3 to TRBJ2-2, with 9 bases that match TRBD2. The CDR3 spans 17 residues. The germline gives CDR1 SGHTA, CDR2 FQGTGA. V lost 2 bases and J lost 2; bases outside the gene matches: 6. The CDR3 nucleotides are TGTGCCAGCAGCTTACTAGGGGGACTAGCAAACACCGGGGAGCTGTTTTTT. It is translated as CASSLLGGLANTGELFF. Full variable domain (missing parts from reference TRBV7-3 and TRBJ2-2): GAGVSQTPSNKVTEKGKYVELRCDPISGHTALYWYRQSLGQGPEFLIYFQGTGAADDSGLPNDRFFAVRPEGSVSTLKIQRTERGDSAVYLCASSLLGGLANTGELFFGEGSRLTVL.

The chain combines TRBV28 with TRBJ2-1; 7 nucleotides line up with TRBD1. This CDR3 comprises 16 residues. The germline gives CDR1 MDHEN, CDR2 SYDVKM. V dropped 1 base and J dropped 2; count of bases not matched to a gene: 5. Here the CDR3 reads CASSLSTGETYNEQFF. The CDR3 DNA reads TGTGCCAGCAGTTTATCCACAGGGGAAACCTACAATGAGCAGTTCTTC.

Comment on this clone: The sample holds other DNA sequences that translate to the same CDR3. The rearrangement uses TRBV28 and TRBJ1-4; D possibly corresponds to TRBD1 (5 bases). The CDR3 runs to 13 residues. Looked up from germline, CDR1 is MDHEN and CDR2 is SYDVKM. V lost 8 bases, J lost 0 bases, and 7 bases lay in between. For the CDR3, the DNA is TGTGCCAGCGGGGGTACAACTAATGAAAAACTGTTTTTT. It yields the protein CASGGTTNEKLFF.

The chain joins TRBV15 to TRBJ2-7, with D perhaps matching TRBD2 (6 bases). V was clipped by 3 bases and J by 2 bases, with 14 bases between them. CDR1 is LNHNV, CDR2 YYDKDF, per germline (reference sequence). The CDR3 loop spans 15 amino acids. The CDR3 bases are TGTGCCACCAGCAGGAATAGCGGAGATACCTACGAGCAGTACTTC. It yields the protein CATSRNSGDTYEQYF.

The chain carries TRBV28 and TRBJ1-2; D call uncertain. V was shortened by 3 bases and J by 0 bases, with 11 bases between the two germline ends. From germline, CDR1 is MDHEN and CDR2 SYDVKM. The CDR3 contains 15 residues. Written as DNA, the CDR3 is TGTGCCAGCAGTTTCCCTTGGGGTACTAACTATGGCTACACCTTC. Protein product: CASSFPWGTNYGYTF.

CDR3 in DNA: TGTGCCATCAGCGCCACTCCGGCCGAAGATGGCTACACCTTC. It codes for CAISATPAEDGYTF. V usage is TRBV10-3 and J usage is TRBJ1-2; D is uncertain. Germline-derived CDR1 and CDR2 are ENHRY and SYGVKD. This CDR3 is built from 14 residues. V lost 6 bases to trimming and J lost 6 bases, with 17 bases between them.